One T cell receptor beta chain is described in this entry. Its antigen is undetermined. Losses at the gene ends were 9 bases for V and 6 bases for J; bases not matched to a gene: 22. Germline values: CDR1 MNHEY, CDR2 SVGEGT. This CDR3 has 17 residues. This entry is derived from a study of T cells in Graves' hyperthyroidism and ophthalmopathy. Points from the study as a whole: Blood also showed most of the thyroid clonotypes that were expanded above 0.001.

Amplification yielded TCR beta CDR3 regions, with RNA transcripts as the source. The primer set for the first-round RT-PCR of the TCR CDR3 was HTBI. TCRdb reprocessed the multiplex PCR reads with MiXCR, giving one entry per CDR3 protein. The sample includes hundreds of thousands of distinct CDR3 sequences, roughly 15% of them seen just once. This TCR was sampled from a woman in her fifties or sixties with Graves' ophthalmopathy. Sequencing used blood. The J gene is TRBJ1-2, the V gene TRBV6-2 or TRBV6-3, with 7 nucleotides matching TRBD1. CDR3 nucleotides: TGTGCCAGTAGTGAGGGGGCGAACTGGGTTGTCGGAGATGGCTACACCTTC. This sequence encodes CASSEGANWVVGDGYTF.